Described below is a single TCR beta chain sequence and its context. What it binds is not known. The primer mix had 60 Vbeta and 13 Jbeta primers. Profiling relied on immunoSEQ multiplex PCR, and the TCRdb table lists in-frame clones only, not all of them. The sample yields 150,000 to 250,000 clones, roughly four fifths seen once. Losses at the gene ends were 4 bases for V and 4 bases for J; bases not matched to a gene: 8. The CDR3 is 18 amino acids. Germline CDR1 is LGHNA and CDR2 is YNFKEQ. This sample was included in a study of cytomegalovirus exposure and HLA in healthy donors. Study-level points and caveats: Accurate prediction of most subjects' HLA-A and HLA-B alleles from TCR beta sequences was reported.

The chain combines TRBV4-2 with TRBJ2-1, with 15 bases identical to TRBD2. The specimen was PBMCs. The TCR originated in a boy between 2 and 10 years old in good health and CMV-seronegative. CDR3 in DNA: TGTGCCAGCAGCCTCACCGGGACTAGCGGGGGGCGGTACAATGAGCAGTTCTTC. Translated: CASSLTGTSGGRYNEQFF.